The rows below give T cell receptor beta chains drawn from one sample of a study of early T cells in non-severe SARS-CoV-2 infection. TCRdb reprocessed the 5' RACE reads via MiXCR and lists one record per CDR3 protein. Among about 90,000 distinct CDR3 sequences listed, approximately 15% were seen once. The sample was whole blood. The receptors were sampled from an adult who was a healthcare worker with PCR-confirmed SARS-CoV-2 infection or an uninfected control (not recorded which). The conserved cysteine and the conserved F or W are not part of the CDR3 here. Fields, in order: V gene, J gene, CDR3 protein.

>TRBV29-1|TRBJ1-1
SVGTDRSEAF
>TRBV4-1|TRBJ2-7
ASSPSPTYEQY
>TRBV6-4|TRBJ2-1
ASSDPGLSNNEQF
>TRBV7-3|TRBJ2-5
ASSFTGRGETQY
>TRBV11-2|TRBJ2-5
ASSKGVGETQY
>TRBV7-9|TRBJ1-1
ASSLFGGRVSDEAF
>TRBV5-5|TRBJ1-1
ASSPRTGAGAEAF
>TRBV27|TRBJ1-1
ASSFSGGGTEAF
>TRBV6-2/TRBV6-3|TRBJ2-7
ASSYSKLVEQY
>TRBV2|TRBJ2-6
ASNNQDPGANVLT
>TRBV12-3/TRBV12-4|TRBJ1-3
ATGGDPGNTIY
>TRBV20-1|TRBJ1-1
SATRQGANTEAF
>TRBV5-1|TRBJ1-1
ASSLAGPTEAF